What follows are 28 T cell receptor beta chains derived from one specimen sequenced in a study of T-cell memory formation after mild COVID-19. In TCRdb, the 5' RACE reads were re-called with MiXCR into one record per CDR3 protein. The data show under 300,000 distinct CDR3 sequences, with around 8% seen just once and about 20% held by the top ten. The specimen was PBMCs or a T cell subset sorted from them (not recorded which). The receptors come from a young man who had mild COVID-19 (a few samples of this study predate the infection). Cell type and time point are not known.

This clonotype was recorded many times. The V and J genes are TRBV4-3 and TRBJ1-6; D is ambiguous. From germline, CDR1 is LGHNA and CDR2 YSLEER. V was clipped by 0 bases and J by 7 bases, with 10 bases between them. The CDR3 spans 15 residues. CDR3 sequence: CASSQDIRENSPLHF. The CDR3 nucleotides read TGCGCCAGCAGCCAAGATATACGAGAGAATTCACCCCTCCACTTT.

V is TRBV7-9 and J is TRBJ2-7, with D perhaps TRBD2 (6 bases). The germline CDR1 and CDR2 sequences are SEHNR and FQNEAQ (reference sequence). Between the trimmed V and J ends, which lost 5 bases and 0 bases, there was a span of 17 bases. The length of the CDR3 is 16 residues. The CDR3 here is CASSPTIAGSSYEQYV. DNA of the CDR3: TGTGCCAGCAGCCCTACCATTGCGGGAAGCTCCTACGAGCAGTACGTC.

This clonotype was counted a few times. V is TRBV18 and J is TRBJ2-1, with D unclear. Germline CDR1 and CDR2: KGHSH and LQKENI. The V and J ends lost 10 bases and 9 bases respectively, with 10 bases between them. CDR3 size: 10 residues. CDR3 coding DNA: TGTGCCACAACGGCCGGTGAGCAGTTCTTC. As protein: CATTAGEQFF.

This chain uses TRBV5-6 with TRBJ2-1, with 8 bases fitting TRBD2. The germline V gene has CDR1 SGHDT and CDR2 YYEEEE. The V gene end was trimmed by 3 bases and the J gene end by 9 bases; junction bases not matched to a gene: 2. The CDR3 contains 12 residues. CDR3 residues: CASSWTSREQFF. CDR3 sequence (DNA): TGTGCCAGCAGCTGGACTAGCCGTGAGCAGTTCTTC.

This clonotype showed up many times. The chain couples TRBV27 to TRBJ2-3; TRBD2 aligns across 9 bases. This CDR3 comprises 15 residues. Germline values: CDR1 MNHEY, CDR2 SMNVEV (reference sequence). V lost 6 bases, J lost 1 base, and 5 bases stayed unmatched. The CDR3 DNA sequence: TGTGCCAGCAGAAAAGCGGGGGGAGGCACAGATACGCAGTATTTT. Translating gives CASRKAGGGTDTQYF.

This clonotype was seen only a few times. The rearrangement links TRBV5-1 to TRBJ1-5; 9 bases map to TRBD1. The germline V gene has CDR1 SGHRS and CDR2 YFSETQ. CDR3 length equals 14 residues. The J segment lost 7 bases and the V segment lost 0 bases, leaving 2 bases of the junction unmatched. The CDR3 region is CASSLGTGAQPQHF. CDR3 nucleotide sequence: TGCGCCAGCAGCTTGGGGACAGGGGCCCAGCCCCAGCATTTT.

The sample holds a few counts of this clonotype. CDR3 amino acids: CASSLRGGWKETQYF. As DNA, the CDR3 is TGTGCCAGCAGTCTGCGAGGGGGGTGGAAAGAGACCCAGTACTTC. J is TRBJ2-5 and V is TRBV27; D might be TRBD1 or TRBD2, each matching 6 bases. V was shortened by 5 bases and J by 3 bases, with 16 bases between the two germline ends. Germline CDR1 and CDR2: MNHEY and SMNVEV (reference sequence). The CDR3 is made up of 15 amino acids.

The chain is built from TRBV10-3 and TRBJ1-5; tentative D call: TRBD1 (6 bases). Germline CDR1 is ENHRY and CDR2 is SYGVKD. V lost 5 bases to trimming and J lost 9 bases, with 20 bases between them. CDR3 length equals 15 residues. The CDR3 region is CAISSLTGRGGPQHF. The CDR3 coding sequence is TGTGCCATCAGTTCCTTGACAGGCCGCGGGGGGCCCCAGCATTTT.

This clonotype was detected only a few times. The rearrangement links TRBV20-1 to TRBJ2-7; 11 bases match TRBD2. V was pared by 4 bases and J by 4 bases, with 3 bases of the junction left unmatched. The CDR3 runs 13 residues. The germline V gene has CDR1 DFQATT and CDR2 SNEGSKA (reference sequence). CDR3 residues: CSAISGGAYEQYV. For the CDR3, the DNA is TGCAGTGCTATTAGCGGGGGGGCGTACGAGCAGTACGTC.

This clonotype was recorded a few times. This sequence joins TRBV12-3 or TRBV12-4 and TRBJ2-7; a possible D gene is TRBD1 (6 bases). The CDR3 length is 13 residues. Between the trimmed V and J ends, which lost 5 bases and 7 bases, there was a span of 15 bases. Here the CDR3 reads CASSLRGLGEQYV. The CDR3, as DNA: TGTGCCAGCAGTCTTAGGGGGTTGGGTGAGCAGTACGTC.

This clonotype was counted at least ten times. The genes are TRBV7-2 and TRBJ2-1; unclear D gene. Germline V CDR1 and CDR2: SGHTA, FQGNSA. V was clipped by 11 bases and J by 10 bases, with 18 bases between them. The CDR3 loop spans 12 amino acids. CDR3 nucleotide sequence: TGTGCCGGATCCGGGCCCCAGGCCGAGCAGTTCTTC. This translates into CAGSGPQAEQFF.

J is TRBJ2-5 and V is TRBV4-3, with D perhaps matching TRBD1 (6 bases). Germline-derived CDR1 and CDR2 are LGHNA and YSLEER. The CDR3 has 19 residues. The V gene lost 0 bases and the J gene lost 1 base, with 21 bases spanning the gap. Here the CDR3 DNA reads TGCGCCAGCAGCCAAGATCCGGGTACATCGGACAGTACCCAAGAGACCCAGTACTTC. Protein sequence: CASSQDPGTSDSTQETQYF.

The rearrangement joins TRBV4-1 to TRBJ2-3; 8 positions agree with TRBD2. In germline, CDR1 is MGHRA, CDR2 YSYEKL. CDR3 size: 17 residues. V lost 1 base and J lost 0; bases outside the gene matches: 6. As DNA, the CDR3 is TGCGCCAGCAGCCAAGTCTCTCAGCGGGGGAGCACAGATACGCAGTATTTT. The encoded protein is CASSQVSQRGSTDTQYF.

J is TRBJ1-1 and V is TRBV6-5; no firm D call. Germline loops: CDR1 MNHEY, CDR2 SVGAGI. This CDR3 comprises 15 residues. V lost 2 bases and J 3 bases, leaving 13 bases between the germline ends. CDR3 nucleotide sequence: TGTGCCAGCAGTTACATTTGGAATGGGGACACTGAAGCTTTCTTT. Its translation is CASSYIWNGDTEAFF.

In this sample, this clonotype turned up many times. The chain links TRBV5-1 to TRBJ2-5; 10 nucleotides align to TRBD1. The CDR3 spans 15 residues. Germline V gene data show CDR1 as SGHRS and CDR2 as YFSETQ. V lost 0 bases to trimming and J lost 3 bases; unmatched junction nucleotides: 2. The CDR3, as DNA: TGCGCCAGCAGCTTGGCTGGGACAGGGGAAGAGACCCAGTACTTC. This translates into CASSLAGTGEETQYF.

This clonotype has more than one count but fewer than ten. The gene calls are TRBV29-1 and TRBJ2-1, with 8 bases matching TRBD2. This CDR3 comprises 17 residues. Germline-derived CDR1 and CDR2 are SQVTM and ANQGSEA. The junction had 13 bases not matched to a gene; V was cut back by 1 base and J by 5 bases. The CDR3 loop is CSVEGLVGLAGDNEQFF. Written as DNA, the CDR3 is TGCAGCGTTGAAGGGCTCGTAGGGCTAGCGGGCGACAATGAGCAGTTCTTC.

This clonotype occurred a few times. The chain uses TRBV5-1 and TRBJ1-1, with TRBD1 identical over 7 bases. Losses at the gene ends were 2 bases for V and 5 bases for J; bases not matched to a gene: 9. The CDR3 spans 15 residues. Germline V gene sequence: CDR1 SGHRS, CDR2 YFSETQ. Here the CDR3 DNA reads TGCGCCAGCAGCTTATTTCACAGGGGAGGAACTGAAGCTTTCTTT. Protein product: CASSLFHRGGTEAFF.

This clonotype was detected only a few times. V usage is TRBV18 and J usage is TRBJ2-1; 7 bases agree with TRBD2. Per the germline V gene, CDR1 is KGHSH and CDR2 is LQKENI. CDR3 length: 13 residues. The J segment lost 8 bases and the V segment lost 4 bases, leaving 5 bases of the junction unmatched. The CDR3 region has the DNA TGTGCCAGCTCACTTTCGACTAGCTATGAGCAGTTCTTC. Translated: CASSLSTSYEQFF.

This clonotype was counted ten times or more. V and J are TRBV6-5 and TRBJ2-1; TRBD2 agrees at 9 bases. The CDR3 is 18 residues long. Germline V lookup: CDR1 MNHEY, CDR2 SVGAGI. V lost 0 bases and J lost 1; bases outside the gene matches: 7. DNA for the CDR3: TGTGCCAGCAGTTACTCAAGGGCGGGGGGGCAATCCTACAATGAGCAGTTCTTC. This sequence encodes CASSYSRAGGQSYNEQFF.

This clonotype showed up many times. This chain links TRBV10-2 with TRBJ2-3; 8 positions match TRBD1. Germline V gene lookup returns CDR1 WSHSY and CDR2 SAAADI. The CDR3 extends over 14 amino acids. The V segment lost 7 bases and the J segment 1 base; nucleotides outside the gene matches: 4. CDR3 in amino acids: CASTATGGTDTQYF. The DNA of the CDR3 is TGCGCCAGCACGGCGACAGGGGGCACAGATACGCAGTATTTT.

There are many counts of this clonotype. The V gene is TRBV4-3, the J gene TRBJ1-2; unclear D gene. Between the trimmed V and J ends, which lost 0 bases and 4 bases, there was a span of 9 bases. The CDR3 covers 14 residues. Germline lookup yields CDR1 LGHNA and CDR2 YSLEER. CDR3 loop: CASSQEGHSYGYTF. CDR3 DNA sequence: TGCGCCAGCAGCCAAGAGGGCCACTCCTATGGCTACACCTTC.

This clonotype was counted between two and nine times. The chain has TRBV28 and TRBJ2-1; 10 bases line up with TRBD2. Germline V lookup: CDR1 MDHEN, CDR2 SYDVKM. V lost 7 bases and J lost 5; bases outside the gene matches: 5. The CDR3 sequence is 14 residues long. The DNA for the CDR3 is TGTGCCAGCATGAGTACTAGCGGGAACAATGAGCAGTTCTTC. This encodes CASMSTSGNNEQFF.

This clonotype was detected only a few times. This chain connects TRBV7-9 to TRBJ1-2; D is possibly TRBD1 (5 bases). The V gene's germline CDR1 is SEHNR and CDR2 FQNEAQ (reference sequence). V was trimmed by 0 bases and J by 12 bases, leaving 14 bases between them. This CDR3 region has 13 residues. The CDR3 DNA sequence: TGTGCCAGCAGCTTAGCCGGGGGACGGGAGGACACCTTC. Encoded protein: CASSLAGGREDTF.

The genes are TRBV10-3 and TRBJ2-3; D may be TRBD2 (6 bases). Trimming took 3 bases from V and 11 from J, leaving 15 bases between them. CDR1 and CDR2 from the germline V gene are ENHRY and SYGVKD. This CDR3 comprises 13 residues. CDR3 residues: CAISDQGPGGQYF. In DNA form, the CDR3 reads TGTGCCATCAGTGACCAGGGCCCCGGGGGGCAGTATTTT.

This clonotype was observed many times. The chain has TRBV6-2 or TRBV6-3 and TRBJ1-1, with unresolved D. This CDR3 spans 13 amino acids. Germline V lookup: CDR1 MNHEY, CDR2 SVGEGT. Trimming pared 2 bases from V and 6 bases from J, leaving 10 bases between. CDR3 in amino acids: CASSYSDGPEAFF. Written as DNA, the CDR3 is TGTGCCAGCAGTTACAGTGATGGTCCTGAAGCTTTCTTT.

In nucleotides, the CDR3 is TGCAGTGCTAGAGATCGAGGGTCGTTCTCCTACGAGCAGTACTTC. This codes for CSARDRGSFSYEQYF. V is TRBV20-1 and J is TRBJ2-7, with a tentative D call TRBD2 (5 bases). This CDR3 spans 15 amino acids. The ends were cut back, 0 bases at V and 0 bases at J, with 12 bases in the middle. Germline CDR1 is DFQATT and CDR2 is SNEGSKA (reference sequence).

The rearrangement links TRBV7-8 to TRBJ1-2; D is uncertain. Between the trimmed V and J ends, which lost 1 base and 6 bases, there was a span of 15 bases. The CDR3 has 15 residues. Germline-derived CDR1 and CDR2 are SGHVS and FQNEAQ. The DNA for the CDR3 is TGTGCCAGCAGCTTAGTGGGAGGAAACTACCATGGCTACACCTTC. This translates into CASSLVGGNYHGYTF. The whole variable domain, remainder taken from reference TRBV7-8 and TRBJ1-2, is GAGVSQSPRYKVAKRGQDVALRCDPISGHVSLFWYQQALGQGPEFLTYFQNEAQLDKSGLPSDRFFAERPEGSVSTLKIQRTQQEDSAVYLCASSLVGGNYHGYTFGSGTRLTVV.

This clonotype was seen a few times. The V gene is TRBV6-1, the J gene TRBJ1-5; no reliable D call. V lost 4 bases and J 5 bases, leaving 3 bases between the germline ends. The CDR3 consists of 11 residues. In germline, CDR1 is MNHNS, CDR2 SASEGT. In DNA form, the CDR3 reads TGTGCCAGCAGTGCCTATCAGCCCCAGCATTTT. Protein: CASSAYQPQHF.